This entry features one TCR beta chain sequence. The record originates from a study of blood T cell repertoires in COVID-19. Profiled with immunoSEQ multiplex PCR; TCRdb holds only in-frame clones, not every one. This sample has some 350,000 clones; roughly 87% occur once, and the top ten carry 2.5% to 3%. V was clipped by 5 bases and J by 8 bases; unmatched bases: 6. The CDR3 spans 13 residues. Germline assignment: CDR1 SGHRS and CDR2 YFSETQ. Participants were aged about 18 to 95 years, lived in under 25 US areas, and enrolled virtually. Participants were placed into cohorts based on the clinical history they reported.

Sequencing was done on a sample of PBMCs or T cells enriched from blood (not recorded which). The rearrangement links TRBV5-1 to TRBJ1-4; 7 bases are a match to TRBD1. This receptor was obtained from a woman in her thirties who had recovered from COVID-19. DNA for the CDR3: TGCGCCAGCAGACCAGGGACAGAAGAAAAACTGTTTTTT. It translates to CASRPGTEEKLFF.